Sequencing of this T cell receptor (beta chain) was carried out in a study of molecular identifiers for immune sequencing clone quantification. Across the whole study: Within a replicate experiment, RNA obtained from either approximately 20,000 or 98,000 naive CD8 cells was divided into five aliquots, and four of those aliquots were then sequenced.

Germline V CDR1 and CDR2: MDHEN, SYDVKM. The CDR3 has 13 residues. V gave up 2 bases and J gave up 1 base, with 2 bases separating them. This clonotype was detected many times. Its matching antigen is unknown. TCRdb analysed the PCR reads with MiXCR anew, one entry per CDR3 protein. The table lists about 36,000 distinct CDR3 sequences, approximately 18% of them singletons. Study results and caveats: Clonotypes surpassing 20 RNA copies contained over 97% of effector molecules, versus under 1% in naive cells.

Sorting isolated naive CD8 T cells as CD8+CD4-CCR7+CD45RA+ events. V is TRBV28 and J is TRBJ2-2; D gene uncertain. The specimen sequenced was naive CD8+ T cells from blood, with Jurkat cell RNA spiked in. Described subset: FACS-sorted CD8+CD4-CCR7+CD45RA+ naive T cells. The receptor's source is a human donor in good health. Some libraries in this study had Jurkat cell RNA spiked in. This chain's CDR3 is CASSLRNTGELFF. The CDR3, as DNA: TGTGCCAGCAGTTTAAGGAACACCGGGGAGCTGTTTTTT.